One and the same sample provided the 26 T cell receptor beta chains below, sequenced in a study of CD8 T cells in ankylosing spondylitis. Whole-study results and caveats: Ankylosing spondylitis blood appeared to carry a characteristic TCR beta motif of roughly 8 highly homologous variants.

No antigens are known for them. One entry per CDR3 protein, called by TCRdb with MiXCR from the 5' RACE reads. The sample has roughly 370,000 distinct CDR3 sequences, 20% to 25% seen once. The sequenced material came from blood, either unsorted or a sorted T cell fraction (not recorded which). The receptors come from a male donor with ankylosing spondylitis.

This clonotype was picked up many times. The chain couples TRBV29-1 to TRBJ2-1, with D perhaps matching TRBD1 (6 bases). CDR3 length: 13 amino acids. Trimming took off 4 bases at V and 6 bases at J, with 13 bases between the two ends. Germline V gives CDR1 SQVTM, CDR2 ANQGSEA. The CDR3 coding sequence is TGCAGCGTTGGACAGGCTACCGGCAATGAGCAGTTCTTC. The encoded protein is CSVGQATGNEQFF.

This clonotype was recorded a few times. The rearrangement joins TRBV5-1 to TRBJ2-7, with 9 bases fitting TRBD1. The CDR3 is 15 amino acids. The V gene end was trimmed by 6 bases and the J gene end by 1 base; junction bases not matched to a gene: 8. Germline assignment: CDR1 SGHRS and CDR2 YFSETQ. The DNA of the CDR3 is TGCGCCAGCACCCGGACCGGGACAGGGTCCTACGAGCAGTACTTC. The encoded protein is CASTRTGTGSYEQYF.

V gene TRBV28 combines with J gene TRBJ1-1; D remains ambiguous. The ends were cut back, 10 bases at V and 1 base at J, with 13 bases in the middle. The germline CDR1 and CDR2 sequences are MDHEN and SYDVKM. The CDR3 spans 13 residues. The CDR3 reads CATPRQGNTEAFF. CDR3 in DNA: TGTGCCACCCCCCGGCAAGGGAACACTGAAGCTTTCTTT.

This clonotype has more than one count but fewer than ten. V usage is TRBV5-1 and J usage is TRBJ2-1, with D tentatively TRBD1 (5 bases). V dropped 4 bases and J dropped 0 bases, with 14 bases sitting between them. CDR3 length: 16 residues. The V gene's germline CDR1 is SGHRS and CDR2 YFSETQ. The CDR3 DNA is TGCGCCAGCAGCGTGACAGAGAAGAGCTCCTACAATGAGCAGTTCTTC. Amino acid sequence: CASSVTEKSSYNEQFF.

The CDR3 region is CSAREGDRRFYSNQPQHF. The CDR3 bases are TGCAGTGCTAGAGAGGGGGACAGAAGGTTCTATAGCAATCAGCCCCAGCATTTT. The chain recombines TRBV20-1 with TRBJ1-5; 7 bases fit TRBD1. This CDR3 has 18 residues. Germline V gene data show CDR1 as DFQATT and CDR2 as SNEGSKA (reference sequence). The junction had 11 bases not matched to a gene; V was cut back by 0 bases and J by 0 bases.

In its sample, this clonotype was seen a few times. The chain carries TRBV20-1 and TRBJ2-7; D gene ambiguous. The V and J ends lost 0 bases and 3 bases respectively, with 9 bases between them. Germline assignment: CDR1 DFQATT and CDR2 SNEGSKA (reference sequence). The length of the CDR3 is 13 residues. The DNA for the CDR3 is TGCAGTGCTAGAGATCGTCAGAACTACGAGCAGTACTTC. As protein: CSARDRQNYEQYF.

In its sample, this clonotype was seen a few times. The genes are TRBV12-3 or TRBV12-4 and TRBJ2-3; perhaps D is TRBD1 or TRBD2 (5 bases each). The CDR3 spans 14 residues. V was pared by 2 bases and J by 5 bases, with 11 bases between. The CDR3 nucleotides are TGTGCCAGCAGTTTACCCCCAGGGAGAGATACGCAGTATTTT. Its translation: CASSLPPGRDTQYF.

This clonotype has just a few counts. The V call is TRBV9, the J call TRBJ2-3; no definite D call. This CDR3 comprises 15 residues. Per germline, CDR1 SGDLS and CDR2 YYNGEE. Trimming took 0 bases from V and 0 from J, leaving 8 bases between them. The CDR3 DNA follows: TGTGCCAGCAGCGTAGACGGGCGCAGCACAGATACGCAGTATTTT. Amino acid sequence: CASSVDGRSTDTQYF.

The CDR3 sequence: CASSLGGGRWETQYF. The CDR3 region has the DNA TGTGCCAGCAGCTTAGGCGGGGGGCGCTGGGAGACCCAGTACTTC. The chain links TRBV11-2 to TRBJ2-5, with 8 positions matching TRBD2. V was pared by 1 base and J by 5 bases, with 6 bases of the junction left unmatched. The germline gives CDR1 SGHAT, CDR2 FQNNGV. The CDR3 runs 15 residues.

The V and J genes are TRBV7-9 and TRBJ2-5; D is unclear. V lost 3 bases to trimming and J lost 4 bases, with 9 bases between them. This CDR3 is built from 13 residues. The germline V gene has CDR1 SEHNR and CDR2 FQNEAQ (reference sequence). CDR3 loop: CASSFRRLETQYF. The CDR3 nucleotides are TGTGCCAGCAGCTTCCGGAGATTAGAGACCCAGTACTTC.

This clonotype was recorded a few times. The V call is TRBV7-6, the J call TRBJ2-3; TRBD1 is a possible D gene (5 bases). The germline V gene encodes CDR1 SGHVS and CDR2 FNYEAQ. The CDR3 length is 13 residues. The V and J ends lost 2 bases and 6 bases respectively, with 9 bases between them. The CDR3 region is CASSLPPGDTQYF. CDR3 in DNA: TGTGCCAGCAGCTTACCGCCAGGGGATACGCAGTATTTT.

The chain has TRBV6-2 or TRBV6-3 and TRBJ2-3, with TRBD1 matching 7 bases. Germline V lookup: CDR1 MNHEY, CDR2 SVGEGT. Trimming took 6 bases from V and 0 from J; bases not matched to a gene: 9. This CDR3 comprises 16 residues. CDR3 sequence reads: CASSPGTELSTDTQYF. DNA of the CDR3: TGTGCCAGCAGCCCCGGGACAGAGTTAAGCACAGATACGCAGTATTTT.

This rearrangement joins TRBV28 to TRBJ2-7; D not certain. This CDR3 contains 14 residues. CDR1 MDHEN and CDR2 SYDVKM come from the germline V gene. V lost 7 bases and J 2 bases, leaving 15 bases between the germline ends. The CDR3 DNA is TGTGCCAGCACCCCGGCCGGCAGTGCCTACGAGCAGTACTTC. As protein: CASTPAGSAYEQYF.

This clonotype was found a few times. The chain is built from TRBV27 and TRBJ2-1; TRBD2 aligns across 15 bases. The CDR3 is made up of 20 amino acids. Unmatched junction bases numbered 13, after V lost 2 bases and J lost 5 bases. Germline CDR1 MNHEY, CDR2 SMNVEV (reference sequence). CDR3 sequence reads: CASSLGYGLAGGLSHNEQFF. CDR3 DNA: TGTGCCAGCAGTTTAGGGTATGGACTAGCGGGAGGGTTAAGCCACAATGAGCAGTTCTTC.

The V gene is TRBV7-8, the J gene TRBJ2-7; 9 positions agree with TRBD2. The CDR3 extends over 16 amino acids. J was trimmed by 1 base and V by 2 bases; bases with no gene match: 6. Germline CDR1 reads SGHVS; CDR2 reads FQNEAQ. The CDR3 nucleotides are TGTGCCAGCAGCTTACTTTCAGCGGGAGGTTCCTACGAGCAGTACTTC. It is translated as CASSLLSAGGSYEQYF. The complete variable domain, with remaining parts taken from reference TRBV7-8 and TRBJ2-7, reads GAGVSQSPRYKVAKRGQDVALRCDPISGHVSLFWYQQALGQGPEFLTYFQNEAQLDKSGLPSDRFFAERPEGSVSTLKIQRTQQEDSAVYLCASSLLSAGGSYEQYFGPGTRLTVT.

The chain couples TRBV6-1 to TRBJ2-1, with 8 bases identical to TRBD2. This CDR3 has 15 residues. Germline loops: CDR1 MNHNS, CDR2 SASEGT. V trimming: 4 bases; J trimming: 8 bases; junction bases outside the gene matches: 10. CDR3: CASSGPGLVAHEQFF. The DNA of the CDR3 is TGTGCCAGCAGTGGTCCGGGACTAGTTGCCCATGAGCAGTTCTTC.

The chain joins TRBV20-1 to TRBJ1-1; D ambiguous. V shed 8 bases and J shed 2 bases, with 15 bases lying between them. The V gene's germline CDR1 is DFQATT and CDR2 SNEGSKA (reference sequence). The CDR3 runs to 13 residues. The CDR3 is CSYDLKGNTEAFF. The CDR3 bases are TGCAGTTACGACCTGAAGGGAAACACTGAAGCTTTCTTT.

This clonotype has more than one count but fewer than ten. The CDR3: CASSLSDRAVTDTQYF. In DNA, the CDR3 is TGCGCCAGCAGCTTGTCGGACAGGGCAGTCACAGATACGCAGTATTTT. The chain is built from TRBV5-1 and TRBJ2-3; 8 bases fit TRBD1. The CDR3 length is 16 residues. Germline trimming cut 1 base from V and 2 bases from J; bases unmatched to any gene: 6. From germline, CDR1 is SGHRS and CDR2 YFSETQ.

This chain joins TRBV28 and TRBJ2-5; 8 bases agree with TRBD2. The J segment lost 2 bases and the V segment lost 5 bases, leaving 7 bases of the junction unmatched. Looked up from germline, CDR1 is MDHEN and CDR2 is SYDVKM. The CDR3 is 15 amino acids. The CDR3 protein is CASSQLAAEQETQYF. CDR3 DNA sequence: TGTGCCAGCAGTCAACTAGCGGCAGAGCAAGAGACCCAGTACTTC.

This clonotype was seen more than once but under ten times. The V gene is TRBV18, the J gene TRBJ2-5; 10 nucleotides line up with TRBD2. J gave up 4 bases and V 3 bases, and 8 bases lay outside the gene matches. Looked up from germline, CDR1 is KGHSH and CDR2 is LQKENI. The CDR3 sequence is 16 residues long. The CDR3, as DNA: TGTGCCAGCTCACCTAGGACTAGCGGAGTGGGAGAGACCCAGTACTTC. Encoded protein: CASSPRTSGVGETQYF.

The V call is TRBV20-1, the J call TRBJ2-1, with 7 bases lining up with TRBD1. CDR3 length: 13 residues. V trimming: 8 bases; J trimming: 12 bases; junction bases outside the gene matches: 16. The germline CDR1 and CDR2 sequences are DFQATT and SNEGSKA (reference sequence). For the CDR3, the DNA is TGCAGTTCAGGGTCCCGACAGGGTTCTGGGCAGTTCTTC. This codes for CSSGSRQGSGQFF.

The chain joins TRBV5-6 to TRBJ2-1, with 13 bases matching TRBD2. In germline, CDR1 is SGHDT, CDR2 YYEEEE. This CDR3 spans 17 amino acids. Trimming took 0 bases from V and 12 from J; bases not matched to a gene: 12. DNA of the CDR3: TGTGCCAGCAGCTTGGGACTAGCGGGAGGACCTTCGGGGGGGCAGTTCTTC. It translates to CASSLGLAGGPSGGQFF.

The V call is TRBV24-1, the J call TRBJ2-1; D might be TRBD2 (9 bases). Per germline, CDR1 KGHDR and CDR2 SFDVKD. V gave up 5 bases and J gave up 9 bases, with 25 bases separating them. The CDR3 length is 17 residues. The CDR3: CATSGVDRGLASGEQFF. The CDR3, as DNA: TGTGCCACCAGTGGCGTTGACAGGGGACTAGCATCCGGTGAGCAGTTCTTC.

This clonotype was seen more than once but under ten times. This chain uses TRBV9 with TRBJ2-3; TRBD1 aligns across 8 bases. V trimming: 3 bases; J trimming: 3 bases; junction bases outside the gene matches: 3. Looked up from germline, CDR1 is SGDLS and CDR2 is YYNGEE. This CDR3 region has 14 residues. The CDR3 sequence is CASSAGQATDTQYF. CDR3 coding DNA: TGTGCCAGCAGCGCGGGACAGGCTACAGATACGCAGTATTTT.

This clonotype was counted only a few times. V and J are TRBV3-1 and TRBJ2-3; no firm D call. The germline V gene has CDR1 LGHDT and CDR2 YNNKEL (reference sequence). The CDR3 sequence is 13 residues long. V dropped 1 base and J dropped 11 bases, with 13 bases sitting between them. This chain's CDR3 is CASSQGGSRMQYF. The CDR3 DNA reads TGTGCCAGCAGCCAAGGAGGATCCAGAATGCAGTATTTT.

This rearrangement joins TRBV3-1 to TRBJ1-2; 7 positions match TRBD1. J gave up 7 bases and V 1 base, and 6 bases lay outside the gene matches. This CDR3 region has 14 residues. CDR1 LGHDT and CDR2 YNNKEL come from the germline V gene (reference sequence). The CDR3 sequence is CASSQGRQGSGYTF. In DNA, the CDR3 is TGTGCCAGCAGCCAAGGCCGACAGGGCTCTGGCTACACCTTC. Full variable domain (remainder filled in from reference TRBV3-1 and TRBJ1-2): DTAVSQTPKYLVTQMGNDKSIKCEQNLGHDTMYWYKQDSKKFLKIMFSYNNKELIINETVPNRFSPKSPDKAHLNLHINSLELGDSAVYFCASSQGRQGSGYTFGSGTRLTVV.